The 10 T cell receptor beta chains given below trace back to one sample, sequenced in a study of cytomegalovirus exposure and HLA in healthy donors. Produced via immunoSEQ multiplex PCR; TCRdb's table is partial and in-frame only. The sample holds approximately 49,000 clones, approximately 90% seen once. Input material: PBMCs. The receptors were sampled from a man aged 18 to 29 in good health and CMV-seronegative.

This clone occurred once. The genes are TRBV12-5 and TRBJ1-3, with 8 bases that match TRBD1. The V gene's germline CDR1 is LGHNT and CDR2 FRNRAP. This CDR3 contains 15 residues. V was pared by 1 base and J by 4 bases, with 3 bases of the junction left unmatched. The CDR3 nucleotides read TGTGCTAGTGGTTTGGGGGACAGGTCGGGAAACACCATATATTTT. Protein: CASGLGDRSGNTIYF.

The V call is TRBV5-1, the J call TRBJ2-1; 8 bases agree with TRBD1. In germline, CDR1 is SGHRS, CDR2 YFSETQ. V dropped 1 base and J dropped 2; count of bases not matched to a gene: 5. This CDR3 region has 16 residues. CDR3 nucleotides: TGCGCCAGCAGCTTGCCTCAGGGGGCGGCCTACAATGAGCAGTTCTTC. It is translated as CASSLPQGAAYNEQFF.

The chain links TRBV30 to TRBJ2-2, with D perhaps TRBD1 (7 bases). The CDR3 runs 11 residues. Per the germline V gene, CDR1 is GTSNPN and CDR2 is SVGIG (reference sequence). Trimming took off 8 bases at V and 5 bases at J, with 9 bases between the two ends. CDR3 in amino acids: CAQGGTGELFF. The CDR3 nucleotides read TGTGCCCAGGGGGGTACCGGGGAGCTGTTTTTT.

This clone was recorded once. CDR3 in amino acids: CASSLLQGGTNEKLFF. For the CDR3, the DNA is TGTGCCAGCAGTTTGCTTCAGGGCGGAACTAATGAAAAACTGTTTTTT. The gene calls are TRBV6-5 and TRBJ1-4, with D possibly TRBD1 on 5 matching bases. The CDR3 length is 16 residues. The V and J ends lost 4 bases and 1 base respectively, with 13 bases between them. Germline loops: CDR1 MNHEY, CDR2 SVGAGI.

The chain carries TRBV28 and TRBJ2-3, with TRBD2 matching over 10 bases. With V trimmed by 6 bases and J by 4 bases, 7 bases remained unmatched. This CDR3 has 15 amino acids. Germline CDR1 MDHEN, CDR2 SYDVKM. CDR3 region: CASSPSGSLADTQYF. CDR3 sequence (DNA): TGTGCCAGCAGCCCTAGCGGGAGCTTGGCAGATACGCAGTATTTT.

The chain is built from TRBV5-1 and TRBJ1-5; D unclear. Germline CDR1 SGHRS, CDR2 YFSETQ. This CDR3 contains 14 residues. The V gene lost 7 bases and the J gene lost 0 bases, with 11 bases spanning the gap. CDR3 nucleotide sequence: TGCGCCAGCCCTATAGCGGATAGCAATCAGCCCCAGCATTTT. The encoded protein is CASPIADSNQPQHF. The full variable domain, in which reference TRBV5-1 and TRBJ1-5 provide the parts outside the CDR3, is KAGVTQTPRYLIKTRGQQVTLSCSPISGHRSVSWYQQTPGQGLQFLFEYFSETQRNKGNFPGRFSGRQFSNSRSEMNVSTLELGDSALYLCASPIADSNQPQHFGDGTRLSIL.

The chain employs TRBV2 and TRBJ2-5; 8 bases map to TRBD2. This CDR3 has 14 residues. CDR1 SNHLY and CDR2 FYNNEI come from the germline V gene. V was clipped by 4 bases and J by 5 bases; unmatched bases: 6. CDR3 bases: TGTGCCAGCAGTGTCGGACGGGGGGGTGAGACCCAGTACTTC. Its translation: CASSVGRGGETQYF.

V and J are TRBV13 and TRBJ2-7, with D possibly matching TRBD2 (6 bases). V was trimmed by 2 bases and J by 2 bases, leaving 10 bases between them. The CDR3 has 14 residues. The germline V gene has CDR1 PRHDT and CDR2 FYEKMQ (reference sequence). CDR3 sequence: CASSLRGGAYEQYF. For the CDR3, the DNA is TGTGCCAGCAGCTTAAGGGGCGGGGCCTACGAGCAGTACTTC.

The CDR3 spells CASGTGSYEQYF. The CDR3 DNA sequence: TGTGCCAGTGGGACAGGTTCCTACGAGCAGTACTTC. The chain carries TRBV27 and TRBJ2-7; 8 bases line up with TRBD1. The CDR3 extends over 12 amino acids. CDR1 is MNHEY and CDR2 is SMNVEV in the germline V gene (reference sequence). J was trimmed by 1 base and V by 9 bases; bases with no gene match: 2.

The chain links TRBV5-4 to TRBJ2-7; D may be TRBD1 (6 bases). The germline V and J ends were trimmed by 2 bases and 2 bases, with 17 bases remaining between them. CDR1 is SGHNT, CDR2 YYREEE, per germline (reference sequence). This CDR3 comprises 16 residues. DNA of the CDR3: TGTGCCAGCAGCTTACAGGGATCTCCCGCGGCCTACGAGCAGTACTTC. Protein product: CASSLQGSPAAYEQYF.